This passage covers 23 T cell receptor beta chains from one sample sequenced in a study of blood T cell repertoires in COVID-19. Assay: immunoSEQ multiplex PCR; the TCRdb copy retains only in-frame clones and omits some. The table lists about 200,000 clones, approximately 73% of them singletons, with around a sixth in the top ten. Sample: PBMCs or T cells enriched from blood (not recorded which). Every receptor here comes from a woman aged 50 to 65 with acute COVID-19.

The chain has TRBV9 and TRBJ2-1; the match to TRBD1 covers 10 bases. CDR3 length: 14 amino acids. V gave up 3 bases and J gave up 10 bases; unmatched junction bases: 7. Looked up from germline, CDR1 is SGDLS and CDR2 is YYNGEE. CDR3 nucleotide sequence: TGTGCCAGCAGCGACGCGACAGGGGGCAGCGAGCAGTTCTTC. It codes for CASSDATGGSEQFF.

The table lists this clone with a count of one. The chain carries TRBV6-6 and TRBJ1-2; perhaps TRBD1 as D (5 bases). Deletions cut 2 bases from V and 2 bases from J, with 9 bases between. Germline loops: CDR1 MNHNY, CDR2 SVGAGI (reference sequence). This CDR3 has 14 residues. The CDR3 nucleotides read TGTGCCAGCAGTTACGGGTCAGGGAACTATGGCTACACCTTC. The encoded protein is CASSYGSGNYGYTF.

This chain connects TRBV3-1 (or the pseudogene TRBV3-2) to TRBJ2-1; tentative D call: TRBD2 (5 bases). CDR1 is LGHDT and CDR2 is YNNKEL in the germline V gene (reference sequence). CDR3 size: 17 residues. V lost 0 bases and J 5 bases, leaving 17 bases between the germline ends. In DNA form, the CDR3 reads TGTGCCAGCAGCCAAGATCGTCGCGGAACGGAGGACAATGAGCAGTTCTTC. Translating it yields CASSQDRRGTEDNEQFF.

The chain recombines TRBV4-3 with TRBJ2-1, with D perhaps matching TRBD1 (6 bases). Germline V gene lookup returns CDR1 LGHNA and CDR2 YSLEER. The V and J ends lost 4 bases and 9 bases respectively, with 25 bases between them. The CDR3 loop spans 17 amino acids. CDR3 sequence (DNA): TGCGCCAGCAGCCCGGGCCGGGACACCCGTGGTTATAGTGAGCAGTTCTTC. Amino acids: CASSPGRDTRGYSEQFF.

V is TRBV9 and J is TRBJ2-3; tentatively, D is TRBD1 (5 bases). The CDR3 totals 15 residues. The V gene's germline CDR1 is SGDLS and CDR2 YYNGEE. V dropped 1 base and J dropped 2 bases, with 11 bases sitting between them. The CDR3 bases are TGTGCCAGCAGCGTAACAGGAACTTTCACAGATACGCAGTATTTT. Amino acid sequence: CASSVTGTFTDTQYF.

This clone has only one observation. The rearrangement links TRBV6-1 to TRBJ1-1, with D maybe TRBD1 (5 bases). Germline V gene sequence: CDR1 MNHNS, CDR2 SASEGT. V lost 2 bases and J lost 4, with 14 bases in between. The CDR3 consists of 15 residues. The CDR3 protein is CASSELVPGGTEAFF. The CDR3 DNA follows: TGTGCCAGCAGTGAATTGGTGCCCGGGGGCACTGAAGCTTTCTTT.

Comment on this clone: Additional DNA sequences in this sample encode the identical CDR3. CDR3 DNA: TGTGCCAGCTCACCCGGGACAGCCCAAGAGACCCAGTACTTC. It yields the protein CASSPGTAQETQYF. The chain uses TRBV18 and TRBJ2-5; 7 bases line up with TRBD1. Germline CDR1 KGHSH, CDR2 LQKENI. The CDR3 is 14 residues long. The V and J ends lost 3 bases and 1 base, in that order; junction bases with no gene match: 2.

The rearrangement joins TRBV4-3 to TRBJ2-2; a possible D gene is TRBD2 (6 bases). CDR3 length equals 16 residues. The germline gives CDR1 LGHNA, CDR2 YSLEER. Between the trimmed V and J ends, which lost 4 bases and 4 bases, there was a span of 16 bases. The CDR3 here is CASSPGGTLVTGELFF. CDR3 bases: TGCGCCAGCAGCCCCGGGGGAACCTTGGTCACCGGGGAGCTGTTTTTT.

The chain recombines TRBV12-3 or TRBV12-4 with TRBJ2-3; D gene uncertain. The CDR3 runs 11 residues. Between the trimmed V and J ends, which lost 6 bases and 4 bases, there was a span of 5 bases. The CDR3 sequence: CASRSADTQYF. The CDR3 nucleotides read TGTGCCAGCAGGAGTGCAGATACGCAGTATTTT.

This sequence joins TRBV19 and TRBJ1-5; TRBD1 agrees at 8 bases. The CDR3 extends over 18 amino acids. Germline values: CDR1 LNHDA, CDR2 SQIVND (reference sequence). V lost 1 base, J lost 4 bases, and 12 bases stayed unmatched. CDR3 sequence (DNA): TGTGCCAGTAGTATAGTCCTTCCAGACAGGGGTAGTAATCAGCCCCAGCATTTT. This translates into CASSIVLPDRGSNQPQHF.

Comment on this clone: The sample carries other DNA sequences with the same CDR3. The V and J genes are TRBV5-1 and TRBJ2-5; TRBD1 is a possible D gene (5 bases). CDR1 and CDR2 from the germline V gene are SGHRS and YFSETQ. CDR3 size: 13 residues. V lost 0 bases and J lost 3, with 6 bases in between. The CDR3 is CASSLEGEETQYF. In DNA form, the CDR3 reads TGCGCCAGCAGCTTGGAAGGGGAAGAGACCCAGTACTTC.

The CDR3 here is CASSQGQNSGNTIYF. CDR3 nucleotide sequence: TGTGCCAGCAGCCAGGGACAGAACTCTGGAAACACCATATATTTT. V gene TRBV5-8 combines with J gene TRBJ1-3; TRBD1 matches 7 bases. The ends lost 4 bases at V and 0 bases at J; junction bases unmatched: 4. The CDR3 spans 15 residues. Germline-derived CDR1 and CDR2 are SGHTS and YDEGEE.

The gene calls are TRBV3-1 (or the pseudogene TRBV3-2) and TRBJ2-7, with D possibly TRBD1 on 6 matching bases. This CDR3 spans 17 amino acids. CDR1 and CDR2 (germline): LGHDT, YNNKEL (reference sequence). V lost 1 base and J 3 bases, leaving 19 bases between the germline ends. CDR3 in amino acids: CASSQGWGQGSNYEQYV. CDR3 in DNA: TGTGCCAGCAGCCAAGGCTGGGGGCAGGGGAGCAACTACGAGCAGTACGTC.

This clone was detected only a few times. The chain joins TRBV5-1 to TRBJ2-5; D may be TRBD1 (6 bases). The CDR3 is made up of 14 amino acids. V shed 1 base and J shed 3 bases, with 10 bases lying between them. Germline V gene sequence: CDR1 SGHRS, CDR2 YFSETQ. CDR3 nucleotide sequence: TGCGCCAGCAGCTTGTATCAGGGGAAAGAGACCCAGTACTTC. This sequence encodes CASSLYQGKETQYF.

CDR3 sequence reads: CASTTGDYGYTF. CDR3 nucleotides: TGTGCCAGCACCACAGGGGACTATGGCTACACCTTC. This chain connects TRBV3-1 (or the pseudogene TRBV3-2) to TRBJ1-2, with 7 nucleotides matching TRBD1. This CDR3 region has 12 residues. Germline lookup yields CDR1 LGHDT and CDR2 YNNKEL (reference sequence). Losses at the gene ends were 7 bases for V and 3 bases for J; bases not matched to a gene: 2.

This chain joins TRBV14 and TRBJ1-1; D is unresolved. CDR1 is SGHDN and CDR2 is FVKESK in the germline V gene. V lost 4 bases and J lost 2, with 14 bases in between. This CDR3 has 15 residues. This CDR3 reads CASSRVVGRNTEAFF. CDR3 bases: TGTGCCAGCAGCCGAGTAGTTGGGAGAAACACTGAAGCTTTCTTT.

There are a few counts of this clone. The V and J genes are TRBV2 and TRBJ2-2, with 8 nucleotides matching TRBD1. J lost 6 bases, V lost 7 bases, and 7 bases had no gene match. The V gene's germline CDR1 is SNHLY and CDR2 FYNNEI. CDR3 length equals 14 residues. CDR3 nucleotides: TGTGCCAGCAACTCCCAGGGGGCCTCCGGGGAGCTGTTTTTT. Translating gives CASNSQGASGELFF.

This clone was detected once. The chain is built from TRBV11-1 and TRBJ1-6; TRBD1 matches 7 bases. Germline V gives CDR1 SGHAT, CDR2 FQDESV (reference sequence). The CDR3 has 13 amino acids. The junction had 5 bases not matched to a gene; V was cut back by 5 bases and J by 10 bases. The CDR3 reads CASSTGEESPLHF. The CDR3 coding sequence is TGTGCCAGCAGCACAGGGGAAGAATCACCCCTCCACTTT.

The chain combines TRBV6-4 with TRBJ1-5; no definite D call. The germline V gene encodes CDR1 MRHNA and CDR2 SNTAGT. V was shortened by 8 bases and J by 6 bases, with 17 bases between the two germline ends. The CDR3 loop spans 14 amino acids. CDR3 residues: CASAQWASTQPQHF. Here the CDR3 DNA reads TGTGCCAGCGCCCAGTGGGCGTCTACTCAGCCCCAGCATTTT.

The rearrangement uses TRBV14 and TRBJ1-2, with 7 bases lining up with TRBD1. The CDR3 is 14 amino acids. Germline CDR1 is SGHDN and CDR2 is FVKESK. Trimming at V came to 4 bases and at J to 2 bases, leaving 4 bases not matched to a gene. The chain's CDR3 is CASSPRGFNYGYTF. As DNA, the CDR3 is TGTGCCAGCAGCCCCAGGGGGTTCAACTATGGCTACACCTTC.

Details on this clone: Just one base apart from a much larger clone, this may be a read error. CDR3 residues: CASITGGSGNTIYF. CDR3 nucleotide sequence: TGTGCCAGCATTACAGGGGGCTCTGGAAACACCATATATTTT. J is TRBJ1-3 and V is TRBV6-5; 8 bases align to TRBD1. The ends lost 7 bases at V and 0 bases at J; junction bases unmatched: 2. The CDR3 length is 14 residues. Germline CDR1 MNHEY, CDR2 SVGAGI.

The chain carries TRBV6-2 or TRBV6-3 and TRBJ2-2, with 9 positions matching TRBD1. This CDR3 spans 15 amino acids. Per germline, CDR1 MNHEY and CDR2 SVGEGT. V lost 6 bases, J lost 0 bases, and 2 bases stayed unmatched. The CDR3 region is CASSRDRANTGELFF. The CDR3 bases are TGTGCCAGCAGCCGGGACAGGGCGAACACCGGGGAGCTGTTTTTT.

The CDR3: CASSAGQGLGKLFF. CDR3 DNA: TGTGCCAGCAGCGCAGGACAGGGCCTTGGAAAACTGTTTTTT. The chain recombines TRBV7-9 with TRBJ1-4; TRBD1 matches at 8 bases. This CDR3 region has 14 residues. With V trimmed by 5 bases and J by 10 bases, 9 bases remained unmatched. Germline CDR1 reads SEHNR; CDR2 reads FQNEAQ (reference sequence). The full variable domain, its missing parts supplied by reference TRBV7-9 and TRBJ1-4, is DTGVSQNPRHKITKRGQNVTFRCDPISEHNRLYWYRQTLGQGPEFLTYFQNEAQLEKSRLLSDRFSAERPKGSFSTLEIQRTEQGDSAMYLCASSAGQGLGKLFFGSGTQLSVL.